The source of this T cell receptor (beta chain) is a study of regulatory T cells in long-lasting Graves disease. Arm-PCR of CDR3 regions and iRepertoire HTBI primers were used to build TCR beta libraries. MiXCR was run by TCRdb on the multiplex PCR reads, yielding one entry per CDR3 protein. The data show roughly 450,000 distinct CDR3 sequences, with around 21% seen just once and approximately 7.8% held by the top ten. CDR3 length: 15 residues. CDR1 and CDR2 from the germline V gene are LGHDT and YNNKEL (reference sequence). V shed 0 bases and J shed 5 bases, with 13 bases lying between them. Time point here: persistent/refractory GD, antithyroid drugs over 5 years with positive TRAb. There was RNA extracted from PBMCs, and the TCR library was made from it. This clonotype was counted ten times or more. Its antigen is still unknown. Study conclusions and caveats: Persistent Graves' patients showed less TCR diversity than newly diagnosed patients showed.

This TCR was sampled from a female donor with Graves disease. The chain uses TRBV3-1 and TRBJ2-5; a possible D gene is TRBD1 (5 bases). The starting material was peripheral blood mononuclear cells (PBMCs), obtained when the disease was refractory, from a patient treated with antithyroid drugs. The CDR3 coding sequence is TGTGCCAGCAGCCAAGATCCCAGGACACGGGAGACCCAGTACTTC. This codes for CASSQDPRTRETQYF.